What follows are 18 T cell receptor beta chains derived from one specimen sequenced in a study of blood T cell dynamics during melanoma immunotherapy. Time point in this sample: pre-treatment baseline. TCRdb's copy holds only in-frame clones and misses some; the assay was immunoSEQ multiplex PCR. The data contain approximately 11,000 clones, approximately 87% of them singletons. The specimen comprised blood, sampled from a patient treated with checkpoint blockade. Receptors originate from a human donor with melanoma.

The CDR3 DNA sequence: TGTGCCAGCAGCCCACAGGGGAACACCGGGGAGCTGTTTTTT. It codes for CASSPQGNTGELFF. The chain has TRBV6-5 and TRBJ2-2, with D perhaps TRBD1 (6 bases). The CDR3 sequence is 14 residues long. The V gene lost 6 bases and the J gene lost 1 base, with 9 bases spanning the gap. Germline CDR1 reads MNHEY; CDR2 reads SVGAGI.

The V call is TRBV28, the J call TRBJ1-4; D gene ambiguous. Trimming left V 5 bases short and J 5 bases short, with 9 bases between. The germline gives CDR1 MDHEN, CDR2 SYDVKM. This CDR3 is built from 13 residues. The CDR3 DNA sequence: TGTGCCAGCAGTCAAAGCCTGAATGAAAAACTGTTTTTT. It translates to CASSQSLNEKLFF.

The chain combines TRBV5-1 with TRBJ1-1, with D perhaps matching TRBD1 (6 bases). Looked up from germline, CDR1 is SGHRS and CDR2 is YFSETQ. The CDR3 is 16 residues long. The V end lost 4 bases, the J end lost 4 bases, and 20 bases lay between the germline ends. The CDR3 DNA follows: TGCGCCAGCAGCCCCGGGGAGGGTATGGGGGCCACTGAAGCTTTCTTT. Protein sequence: CASSPGEGMGATEAFF.

CDR3 residues: CASGKESPADEQYF. Here the CDR3 DNA reads TGTGCCAGCGGCAAGGAGAGTCCAGCGGACGAGCAGTACTTC. The chain combines TRBV6-1 with TRBJ2-7; a weak D match, TRBD2 (5 bases). CDR1 and CDR2 (germline): MNHNS, SASEGT. The V gene lost 8 bases and the J gene lost 5 bases, with 19 bases spanning the gap. This CDR3 is built from 14 residues.

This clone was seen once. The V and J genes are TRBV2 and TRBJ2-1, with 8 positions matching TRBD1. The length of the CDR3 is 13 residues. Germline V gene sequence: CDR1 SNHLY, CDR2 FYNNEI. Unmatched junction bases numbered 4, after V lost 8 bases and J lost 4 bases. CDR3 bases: TGTGCCAGCCATACAGGGGGGTACAATGAGCAGTTCTTC. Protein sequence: CASHTGGYNEQFF. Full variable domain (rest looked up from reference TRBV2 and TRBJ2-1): EPEVTQTPSHQVTQMGQEVILRCVPISNHLYFYWYRQILGQKVEFLVSFYNNEISEKSEIFDDQFSVERPDGSNFTLKIRSTKLEDSAMYFCASHTGGYNEQFFGPGTRLTVL.

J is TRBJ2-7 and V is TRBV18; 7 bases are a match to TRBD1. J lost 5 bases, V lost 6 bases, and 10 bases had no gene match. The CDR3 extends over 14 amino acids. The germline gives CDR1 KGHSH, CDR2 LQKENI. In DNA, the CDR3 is TGTGCCAGCTCTGTTATGACAGGGCCCCACGAGCAGTACGTC. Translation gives CASSVMTGPHEQYV.

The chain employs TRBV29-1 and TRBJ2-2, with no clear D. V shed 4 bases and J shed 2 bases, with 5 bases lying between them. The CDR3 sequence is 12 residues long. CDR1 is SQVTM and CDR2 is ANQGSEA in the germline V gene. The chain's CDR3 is CSVGPNTGELFF. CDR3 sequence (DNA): TGCAGCGTTGGCCCAAACACCGGGGAGCTGTTTTTT.

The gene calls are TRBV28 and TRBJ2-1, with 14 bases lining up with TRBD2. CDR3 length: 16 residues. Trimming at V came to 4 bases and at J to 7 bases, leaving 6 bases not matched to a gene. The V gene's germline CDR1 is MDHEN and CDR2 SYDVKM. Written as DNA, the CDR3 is TGTGCCAGCAGTTCCGGGACTAGCGGGAGAGGAAATGAGCAGTTCTTC. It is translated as CASSSGTSGRGNEQFF.

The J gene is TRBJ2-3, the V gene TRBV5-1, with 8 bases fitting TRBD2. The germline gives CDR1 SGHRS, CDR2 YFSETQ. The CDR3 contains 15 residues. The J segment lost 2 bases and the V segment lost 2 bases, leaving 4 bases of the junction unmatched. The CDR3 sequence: CASSFSGGDTDTQYF. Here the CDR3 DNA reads TGCGCCAGCAGCTTCTCCGGGGGGGACACAGATACGCAGTATTTT.

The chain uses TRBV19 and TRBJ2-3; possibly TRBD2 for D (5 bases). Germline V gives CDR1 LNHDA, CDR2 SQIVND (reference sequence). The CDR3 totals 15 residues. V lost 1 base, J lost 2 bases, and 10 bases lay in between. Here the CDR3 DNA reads TGTGCCAGTAGTATAGGAGGGCGGCCCACAGATACGCAGTATTTT. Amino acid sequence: CASSIGGRPTDTQYF.

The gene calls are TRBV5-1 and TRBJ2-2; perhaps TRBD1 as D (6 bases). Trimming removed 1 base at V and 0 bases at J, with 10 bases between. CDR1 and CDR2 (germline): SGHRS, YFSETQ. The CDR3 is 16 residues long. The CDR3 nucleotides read TGCGCCAGCAGCTTGATCCCAGGGGCGAACACCGGGGAGCTGTTTTTT. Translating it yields CASSLIPGANTGELFF.

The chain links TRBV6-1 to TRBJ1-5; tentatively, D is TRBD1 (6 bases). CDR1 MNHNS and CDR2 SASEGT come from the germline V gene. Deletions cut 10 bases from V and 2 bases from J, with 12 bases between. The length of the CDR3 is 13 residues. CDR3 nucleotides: TGTGCCACCCACAGGGACGGCAATCAGCCCCAGCATTTT. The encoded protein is CATHRDGNQPQHF.

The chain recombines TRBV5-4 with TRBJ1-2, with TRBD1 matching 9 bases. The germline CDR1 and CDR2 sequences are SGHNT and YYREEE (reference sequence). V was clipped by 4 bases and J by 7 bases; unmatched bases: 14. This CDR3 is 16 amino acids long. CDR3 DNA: TGTGCCAGCAGCCCAGGAAATAAAGGACAGGGGTTTGGCTACACCTTC. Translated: CASSPGNKGQGFGYTF.

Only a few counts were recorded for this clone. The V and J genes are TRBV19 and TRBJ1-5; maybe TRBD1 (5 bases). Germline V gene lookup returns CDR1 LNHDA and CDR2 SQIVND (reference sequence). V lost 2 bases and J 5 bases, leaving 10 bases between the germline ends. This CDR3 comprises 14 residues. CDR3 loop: CASSIKRGDQPQHF. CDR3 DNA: TGTGCCAGTAGTATAAAGAGGGGTGATCAGCCCCAGCATTTT.

The CDR3 nucleotides are TGTGCCAGCAGCGACGGGACTAGCGCGATCTACAATGAGCAGTTCTTC. This encodes CASSDGTSAIYNEQFF. V and J are TRBV11-2 and TRBJ2-1, with TRBD2 matching 10 bases. The CDR3 loop spans 16 amino acids. Germline-derived CDR1 and CDR2 are SGHAT and FQNNGV. J gave up 3 bases and V 5 bases, and 7 bases lay outside the gene matches.

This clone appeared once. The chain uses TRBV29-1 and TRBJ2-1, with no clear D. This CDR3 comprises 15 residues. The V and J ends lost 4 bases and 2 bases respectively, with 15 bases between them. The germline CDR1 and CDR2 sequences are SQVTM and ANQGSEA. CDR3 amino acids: CSVAGTLGAYNEQFF. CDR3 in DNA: TGCAGCGTTGCCGGAACCCTTGGAGCCTACAATGAGCAGTTCTTC.

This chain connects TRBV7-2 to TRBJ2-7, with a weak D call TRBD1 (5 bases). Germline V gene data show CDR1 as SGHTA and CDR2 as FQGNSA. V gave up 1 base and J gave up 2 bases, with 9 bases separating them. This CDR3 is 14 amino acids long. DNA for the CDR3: TGTGCCAGCAGCTTAGGGTTACAGGCCTACGAGCAGTACTTC. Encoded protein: CASSLGLQAYEQYF.

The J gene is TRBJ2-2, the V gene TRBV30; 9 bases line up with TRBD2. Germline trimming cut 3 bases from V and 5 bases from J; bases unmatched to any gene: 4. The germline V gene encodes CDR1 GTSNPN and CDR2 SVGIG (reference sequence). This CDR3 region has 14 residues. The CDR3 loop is CAWSGLAGTGELFF. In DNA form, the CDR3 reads TGTGCCTGGAGCGGGCTAGCGGGGACCGGGGAGCTGTTTTTT.